This T cell receptor beta chain was sequenced for a study of T cells in women clearing cervical HPV infection. Notes on the study in general: CIN3+ cases had significantly higher TCR repertoire richness than controls, but evenness did not differ.

Sequencing was performed with immunoSEQ multiplex PCR; in TCRdb, only in-frame clones are kept and a portion is missing. Its table lists 31,000 or so clones. The CDR3 extends over 15 amino acids. CDR1 and CDR2 from the germline V gene are SGHRS and YFSETQ. The V and J ends lost 4 bases and 0 bases respectively, with 13 bases between them. A remark on this clone: What it binds is not known. The observed sequence ends 3 residues before the CDR3 terminus, with the missing tail filled in from the germline J gene.

The chain is built from TRBV5-1 and TRBJ1-1; TRBD1 is a possible D gene (5 bases). Material: blood buffy coat. The receptor comes from a woman aged 18 to 75 with a cervical HPV16 infection that either progressed to CIN3+ or cleared (not recorded which). The chain's CDR3 is CASSPVQGLNTEAFF. The CDR3 DNA, read in part, is TGCGCCAGCAGCCCGGTTCAGGGCCTGAACACTGAA.